These T cell receptor beta chains were read from a single sample in a study of T-cell reconstitution after alpha-beta-depleted transplantation in children. TCRdb analysed the PCR reads with MiXCR anew, one entry per CDR3 protein. This table holds some 840,000 distinct CDR3 sequences, 15% to 20% found once. Sequencing used PBMCs, mostly from graft donor cells, obtained 360 days after TCRalphabeta/CD19-depleted stem cell transplant. Every receptor here comes from a male patient aged 10 to 17 who had a stem cell transplant for acute lymphoblastic leukemia, so the T cells may come from the graft donor. The CDR3 runs from the conserved cysteine through the conserved F or W. Fields, in order: D gene, clone size, V gene, J gene, CDR3 protein, CDR3 DNA. D genes are given only for firm matches. Clone size is not always given. Where it is, it says once, few, many or a class for expanded clones.

d_call: -
clone_size: few
v_call: TRBV4-1
j_call: TRBJ1-1
cdr3_aa: CASSQAGAPEAFF
cdr3_nt: TGCGCCAGCAGCCAAGCAGGGGCCCCTGAAGCTTTCTTT

d_call: TRBD2
clone_size: few
v_call: TRBV10-3
j_call: TRBJ2-3
cdr3_aa: CAIRKGTSGSADTQYF
cdr3_nt: TGTGCCATCAGGAAAGGTACTAGCGGGAGTGCAGATACGCAGTATTTT

d_call: -
clone_size: -
v_call: TRBV6-1
j_call: TRBJ2-2
cdr3_aa: CASSRSGLNTGELFF
cdr3_nt: TGTGCCAGCAGTCGCTCCGGGCTGAACACCGGGGAGCTGTTTTTT

d_call: -
clone_size: many
v_call: TRBV5-1
j_call: TRBJ2-7
cdr3_aa: CASSAAISYEQYF
cdr3_nt: TGCGCCAGCAGCGCGGCAATCTCCTACGAGCAGTACTTC

d_call: TRBD1
clone_size: few
v_call: TRBV20-1
j_call: TRBJ2-7
cdr3_aa: CRPQSDRTYEQYF
cdr3_nt: TGCAGACCTCAGTCGGACAGGACCTACGAGCAGTACTTC

d_call: -
clone_size: many
v_call: TRBV4-2
j_call: TRBJ2-7
cdr3_aa: CASSHPGPPSYEQYF
cdr3_nt: TGTGCCAGCAGCCATCCCGGTCCTCCCTCATACGAGCAGTACTTC

d_call: TRBD1
clone_size: -
v_call: TRBV20-1
j_call: TRBJ1-5
cdr3_aa: CSAGPGWRGRNQPQHF
cdr3_nt: TGCAGTGCTGGCCCCGGGTGGAGGGGGCGGAATCAGCCCCAGCATTTT

d_call: TRBD1
clone_size: -
v_call: TRBV15
j_call: TRBJ1-1
cdr3_aa: CATSRSRQGLNTEAFF
cdr3_nt: TGTGCCACCAGCAGATCAAGACAGGGGTTGAACACTGAAGCTTTCTTT

d_call: -
clone_size: few
v_call: TRBV27
j_call: TRBJ1-5
cdr3_aa: CASRPRVYSNQPQHF
cdr3_nt: TGTGCCAGCAGGCCCCGGGTTTATAGCAATCAGCCCCAGCATTTT

d_call: -
clone_size: -
v_call: TRBV9
j_call: TRBJ2-1
cdr3_aa: CASSAPPTDRYEQFF
cdr3_nt: TGTGCCAGCAGCGCACCACCGACTGATAGATATGAGCAGTTCTTC

d_call: TRBD2
clone_size: few
v_call: TRBV5-1
j_call: TRBJ2-1
cdr3_aa: CASSLSQREMGEQFF
cdr3_nt: TGCGCCAGCAGCTTATCCCAGCGGGAGATGGGTGAGCAGTTCTTC

d_call: -
clone_size: -
v_call: TRBV3-1
j_call: TRBJ1-1
cdr3_aa: CARGGDTEAFF
cdr3_nt: TGTGCCCGCGGAGGGGACACTGAAGCTTTCTTT

d_call: -
clone_size: few
v_call: TRBV6-2/TRBV6-3
j_call: TRBJ2-1
cdr3_aa: CASSQLGVRENEQFF
cdr3_nt: TGTGCCAGCAGTCAGCTTGGAGTACGGGAAAATGAGCAGTTCTTC

d_call: -
clone_size: few
v_call: TRBV5-1
j_call: TRBJ2-7
cdr3_aa: CASTLGEGDEQYF
cdr3_nt: TGCGCCAGCACATTGGGCGAGGGGGACGAGCAGTACTTC

d_call: -
clone_size: few
v_call: TRBV19
j_call: TRBJ2-7
cdr3_aa: CASAPQGGYYEQYF
cdr3_nt: TGTGCCAGTGCCCCCCAAGGGGGGTACTACGAGCAGTACTTC

d_call: TRBD2
clone_size: few
v_call: TRBV9
j_call: TRBJ2-1
cdr3_aa: CASSVETSGYNEQFF
cdr3_nt: TGTGCCAGCAGCGTAGAGACTAGCGGTTACAATGAGCAGTTCTTC

d_call: -
clone_size: once
v_call: TRBV11-2
j_call: TRBJ2-5
cdr3_aa: CASSLEDWETQYF
cdr3_nt: TGTGCCAGCAGCTTAGAGGATTGGGAGACCCAGTACTTC